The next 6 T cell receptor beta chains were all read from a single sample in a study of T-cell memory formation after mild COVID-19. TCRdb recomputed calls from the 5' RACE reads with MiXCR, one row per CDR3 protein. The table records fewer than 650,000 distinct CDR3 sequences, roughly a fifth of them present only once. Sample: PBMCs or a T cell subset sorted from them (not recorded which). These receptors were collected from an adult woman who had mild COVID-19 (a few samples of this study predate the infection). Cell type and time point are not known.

The CDR3 coding sequence is TGTGCCACCAGCAGCCCCTGGACTAGCAGAAAGACCCAGTACTTC. Its protein product is CATSSPWTSRKTQYF. The chain carries TRBV15 and TRBJ2-5, with TRBD2 identical over 8 bases. The CDR3 is 15 amino acids. V shed 3 bases and J 6 bases; nucleotides not matched to a gene: 9. Germline CDR1 and CDR2: LNHNV and YYDKDF (reference sequence).

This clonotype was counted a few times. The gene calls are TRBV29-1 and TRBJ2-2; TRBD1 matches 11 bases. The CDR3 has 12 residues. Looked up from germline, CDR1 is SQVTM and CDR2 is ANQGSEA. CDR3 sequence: CSGGQGVGELFF. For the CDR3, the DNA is TGCAGTGGGGGACAGGGGGTCGGGGAGCTGTTTTTT.

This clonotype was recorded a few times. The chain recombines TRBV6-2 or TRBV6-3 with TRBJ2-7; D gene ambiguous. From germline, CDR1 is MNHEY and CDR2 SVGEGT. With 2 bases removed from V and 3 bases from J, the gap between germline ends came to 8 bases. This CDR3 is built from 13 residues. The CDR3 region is CASSYDQIYEQYF. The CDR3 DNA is TGTGCCAGCAGTTACGACCAAATCTACGAGCAGTACTTC.

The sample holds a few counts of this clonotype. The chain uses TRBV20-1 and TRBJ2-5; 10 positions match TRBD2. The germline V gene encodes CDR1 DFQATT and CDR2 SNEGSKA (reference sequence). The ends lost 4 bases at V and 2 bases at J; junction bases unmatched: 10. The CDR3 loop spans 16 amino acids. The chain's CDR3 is CSAIGLAGDVQETQYF. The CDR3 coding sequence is TGCAGTGCTATCGGGCTAGCGGGAGACGTGCAAGAGACCCAGTACTTC.

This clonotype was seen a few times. As DNA, the CDR3 is TGCGCCAGCAGCTTGGAAGTTCAGAGTACGCAGTATTTT. It codes for CASSLEVQSTQYF. The chain has TRBV5-1 and TRBJ2-3; D remains ambiguous. The CDR3 sequence is 13 residues long. Trimming took off 0 bases at V and 8 bases at J, with 10 bases between the two ends. Per the germline V gene, CDR1 is SGHRS and CDR2 is YFSETQ.

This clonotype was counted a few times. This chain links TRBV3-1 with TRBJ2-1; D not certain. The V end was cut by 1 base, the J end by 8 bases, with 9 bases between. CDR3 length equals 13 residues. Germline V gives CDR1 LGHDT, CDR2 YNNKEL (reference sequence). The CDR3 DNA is TGTGCCAGCAGCCAAGCTCAGTCCGATGAGCAGTTCTTC. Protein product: CASSQAQSDEQFF.